The 27 T cell receptor beta chains below were found in one sample sequenced in a study of siplizumab effects on memory and regulatory T cells. Sequencing was performed with immunoSEQ multiplex PCR; in TCRdb, only in-frame clones are kept and a portion is missing. This sample has about 91,000 clones; approximately 94% occur once, and the top ten carry approximately 7.1%. Material for sequencing was CD8+ T cells sorted from blood. The receptors originated from a human donor in good health.

The V gene is TRBV27, the J gene TRBJ1-1, with 9 bases matching TRBD1. This CDR3 has 16 residues. Germline CDR1 MNHEY, CDR2 SMNVEV (reference sequence). Unmatched junction bases numbered 8, after V lost 5 bases and J lost 1 base. As DNA, the CDR3 is TGTGCCAGCAGTCCATTACCGGGACAGGGGAACACTGAAGCTTTCTTT. Its protein is CASSPLPGQGNTEAFF.

This clone was counted once. The chain has TRBV19 and TRBJ2-2; maybe TRBD1 (5 bases). This CDR3 contains 15 residues. Trimming pared 1 base from V and 2 bases from J, leaving 8 bases between. Germline V CDR1 and CDR2: LNHDA, SQIVND (reference sequence). This CDR3 reads CASSIGWGNTGELFF. DNA of the CDR3: TGTGCCAGTAGTATAGGGTGGGGCAACACCGGGGAGCTGTTTTTT.

The chain uses TRBV5-6 and TRBJ2-3; 7 nucleotides line up with TRBD2. The V gene end was trimmed by 4 bases and the J gene end by 0 bases; junction bases not matched to a gene: 5. Germline V lookup: CDR1 SGHDT, CDR2 YYEEEE. CDR3 length: 15 amino acids. The CDR3 reads CASSGTSASTDTQYF. The CDR3 region has the DNA TGTGCCAGCAGCGGAACTAGCGCAAGCACAGATACGCAGTATTTT.

V is TRBV30 and J is TRBJ2-3; D is possibly TRBD2 (6 bases). The germline CDR1 and CDR2 sequences are GTSNPN and SVGIG (reference sequence). The V end lost 1 base, the J end lost 5 bases, and 19 bases lay between the germline ends. The CDR3 consists of 16 residues. The CDR3, as DNA: TGTGCCTGGAGTGAAACCCCGGGACTTGGGGAAGATACGCAGTATTTT. It codes for CAWSETPGLGEDTQYF.

The CDR3 loop reads CASSRGVFNEQFF. DNA for the CDR3: TGTGCCAGTAGCAGGGGCGTATTCAATGAGCAGTTCTTC. The genes are TRBV19 and TRBJ2-1; D is possibly TRBD1 (6 bases). The CDR3 runs to 13 residues. V lost 6 bases and J lost 6, with 12 bases in between. The V gene's germline CDR1 is LNHDA and CDR2 SQIVND (reference sequence).

The chain links TRBV15 to TRBJ2-1; 10 bases line up with TRBD1. J lost 7 bases, V lost 1 base, and 7 bases had no gene match. CDR1 is LNHNV, CDR2 YYDKDF, per germline (reference sequence). The CDR3 consists of 16 residues. The CDR3: CATSRAEDRGWNEQFF. CDR3 nucleotides: TGTGCCACCAGCAGAGCTGAGGACAGGGGGTGGAATGAGCAGTTCTTC.

V and J are TRBV11-1 and TRBJ2-4; the match to TRBD1 covers 8 bases. The CDR3 is 17 residues long. J gave up 10 bases and V 0 bases, and 14 bases lay outside the gene matches. CDR1 and CDR2 (germline): SGHAT, FQDESV (reference sequence). The CDR3 region is CASSLARGGQGREIQYF. The DNA for the CDR3 is TGTGCCAGCAGCTTAGCGAGAGGTGGACAGGGAAGAGAAATTCAGTACTTC.

The chain employs TRBV27 and TRBJ2-3; D is possibly TRBD1 (6 bases). Per germline, CDR1 MNHEY and CDR2 SMNVEV (reference sequence). V lost 5 bases and J 1 base, leaving 13 bases between the germline ends. This CDR3 spans 15 amino acids. CDR3 sequence: CASSPTGSGTDTQYF. CDR3 nucleotide sequence: TGTGCCAGCAGTCCCACAGGGTCCGGCACAGATACGCAGTATTTT.

On this clone itself: Other DNA sequences in this sample translate to the same CDR3. The V gene is TRBV2, the J gene TRBJ2-3; 11 bases are a match to TRBD2. The CDR3 has 13 residues. The ends lost 8 bases at V and 3 bases at J; junction bases unmatched: 1. Germline V lookup: CDR1 SNHLY, CDR2 FYNNEI. The CDR3 spells CASLAGGTDTQYF. CDR3 in DNA: TGTGCCAGCTTAGCGGGGGGGACAGATACGCAGTATTTT.

In this sample, this clone turned up once. The chain uses TRBV19 and TRBJ1-5; weak D call: TRBD1 (6 bases). Germline V gene sequence: CDR1 LNHDA, CDR2 SQIVND (reference sequence). The V and J ends lost 6 bases and 7 bases respectively, with 10 bases between them. This CDR3 is built from 12 residues. The CDR3 region has the DNA TGTGCCAGTAGACTTGGACAGCAGCCCCAGCATTTT. This codes for CASRLGQQPQHF.

V and J are TRBV7-6 and TRBJ1-2, with a weak D call TRBD1 (5 bases). The CDR3 is 15 residues long. V gave up 6 bases and J gave up 1 base, with 15 bases separating them. Germline values: CDR1 SGHVS, CDR2 FNYEAQ. The CDR3 region has the DNA TGTGCCAGCAGGGAGAATCTGGGACTTAACTATGGCTACACCTTC. Translating gives CASRENLGLNYGYTF.

The J gene is TRBJ1-1, the V gene TRBV6-5; possibly TRBD1 for D (5 bases). The CDR3 spans 13 residues. Germline loops: CDR1 MNHEY, CDR2 SVGAGI. With 4 bases removed from V and 6 bases from J, the gap between germline ends came to 12 bases. The chain's CDR3 is CASSLMGVAEAFF. The DNA of the CDR3 is TGTGCCAGCAGTTTAATGGGGGTAGCTGAAGCTTTCTTT.

The J gene is TRBJ2-7, the V gene TRBV7-9; D unclear. V was shortened by 5 bases and J by 1 base, with 12 bases between the two germline ends. Germline lookup yields CDR1 SEHNR and CDR2 FQNEAQ (reference sequence). The CDR3 length is 14 residues. The DNA for the CDR3 is TGTGCCAGCAGCGGCTTTGCGGATTCCTACGAGCAGTACTTC. The encoded protein is CASSGFADSYEQYF.

V is TRBV30 and J is TRBJ2-7; TRBD2 might be the D (7 bases). This CDR3 contains 14 residues. Germline V CDR1 and CDR2: GTSNPN, SVGIG (reference sequence). Trimming shortened V by 0 bases and J by 2 bases, and 11 bases separated the two germline ends. As DNA, the CDR3 is TGTGCCTGGAGTGTAGGGGGGGCAGCCTACGAGCAGTACTTC. Its translation: CAWSVGGAAYEQYF.

The chain recombines TRBV30 with TRBJ2-1, with 7 bases matching TRBD1. CDR3 length equals 14 residues. Germline V gives CDR1 GTSNPN, CDR2 SVGIG (reference sequence). Losses at the gene ends were 1 base for V and 2 bases for J; bases not matched to a gene: 2. Here the CDR3 reads CAWSGGQTYNEQFF. CDR3 nucleotide sequence: TGTGCCTGGAGTGGGGGACAGACCTACAATGAGCAGTTCTTC.

This chain uses TRBV7-9 with TRBJ2-7, with TRBD2 matching over 10 bases. Germline trimming cut 0 bases from V and 4 bases from J; bases unmatched to any gene: 6. This CDR3 region has 16 residues. Germline CDR1 SEHNR, CDR2 FQNEAQ (reference sequence). CDR3 protein: CASSLAASGREYEQYF. CDR3 coding DNA: TGTGCCAGCAGCTTAGCTGCTAGCGGGAGAGAATACGAGCAGTACTTC.

In this sample, this clone turned up once. The chain has TRBV5-1 and TRBJ1-1, with 8 bases matching TRBD1. CDR3 length: 16 residues. Trimming cost V 5 bases and J 1 base; bases outside gene matches: 10. CDR1 and CDR2 (germline): SGHRS, YFSETQ. The CDR3 sequence is CASRIGTGLTNTEAFF. The CDR3, as DNA: TGCGCCAGCAGAATAGGGACAGGACTAACGAACACTGAAGCTTTCTTT.

The chain carries TRBV29-1 and TRBJ2-1, with TRBD2 as a possible D gene (5 bases). V gave up 3 bases and J gave up 8 bases, with 11 bases separating them. The CDR3 consists of 12 residues. CDR1 SQVTM and CDR2 ANQGSEA come from the germline V gene. The CDR3 reads CSVEDVGDEQFF. The CDR3, as DNA: TGCAGCGTTGAGGACGTCGGGGATGAGCAGTTCTTC.

The V gene is TRBV5-1, the J gene TRBJ2-7, with 7 bases fitting TRBD1. V trimming: 1 base; J trimming: 3 bases; junction bases outside the gene matches: 7. The CDR3 is made up of 15 amino acids. CDR1 and CDR2 from the germline V gene are SGHRS and YFSETQ. Here the CDR3 reads CASSLFEGALYEQYF. CDR3 bases: TGCGCCAGCAGCTTGTTCGAGGGGGCCCTCTACGAGCAGTACTTC.

J is TRBJ2-5 and V is TRBV5-1; 8 bases match TRBD1. V lost 0 bases, J lost 4 bases, and 14 bases stayed unmatched. The CDR3 length is 18 residues. Germline assignment: CDR1 SGHRS and CDR2 YFSETQ. The CDR3 sequence: CASSLGFPGTGPLETQYF. The CDR3 coding sequence is TGCGCCAGCAGCTTGGGATTCCCCGGGACAGGCCCACTAGAGACCCAGTACTTC.

This clone was seen once. The V gene is TRBV6-1, the J gene TRBJ2-7, with D unclear. The CDR3 extends over 13 amino acids. Trimming pared 4 bases from V and 3 bases from J, leaving 10 bases between. The germline V gene has CDR1 MNHNS and CDR2 SASEGT. The CDR3 bases are TGTGCCAGCAGTGGGATCCGTCACTACGAGCAGTACTTC. Translated, it gives CASSGIRHYEQYF.

The chain has TRBV9 and TRBJ1-2, with 7 nucleotides matching TRBD1. V was clipped by 0 bases and J by 1 base; unmatched bases: 6. The CDR3 length is 16 residues. Germline values: CDR1 SGDLS, CDR2 YYNGEE. The CDR3, as DNA: TGTGCCAGCAGCGTAGCTCCGGGACAGCTTAACTATGGCTACACCTTC. It translates to CASSVAPGQLNYGYTF.

J is TRBJ2-1 and V is TRBV19, with a weak D call TRBD2 (5 bases). V was pared by 6 bases and J by 0 bases, with 15 bases between. Germline CDR1 LNHDA, CDR2 SQIVND (reference sequence). This CDR3 is 16 amino acids long. The CDR3 loop is CASSLMDFSSYNEQFF. In DNA form, the CDR3 reads TGTGCCAGTAGCCTAATGGACTTCAGCTCCTACAATGAGCAGTTCTTC.

The chain carries TRBV6-5 and TRBJ1-1; D is ambiguous. V shed 4 bases and J shed 2 bases, with 8 bases lying between them. This CDR3 is built from 13 residues. Per germline, CDR1 MNHEY and CDR2 SVGAGI. The CDR3 region has the DNA TGTGCCAGCAGTTTCGGGCCCAACACTGAAGCTTTCTTT. Its translation: CASSFGPNTEAFF.

The chain has TRBV2 and TRBJ2-5, with D perhaps matching TRBD1 (6 bases). Gene TRBJ2-7 matches the end of the DNA better, so the J call may be wrong. This CDR3 is 15 amino acids long. Germline V lookup: CDR1 SNHLY, CDR2 FYNNEI. CDR3 region: CASSDLPGETYEQYF. CDR3 coding DNA: TGTGCCAGCAGTGATCTTCCAGGGGAAACCTACGAGCAGTACTTC.

The rearrangement joins TRBV15 to TRBJ2-2, with D possibly TRBD1 on 6 matching bases. V lost 1 base and J lost 6, with 15 bases in between. The CDR3 extends over 16 amino acids. CDR1 and CDR2 (germline): LNHNV, YYDKDF (reference sequence). The CDR3 loop reads CATSRAGAIGAGELFF. Written as DNA, the CDR3 is TGTGCCACCAGCAGAGCAGGGGCTATTGGGGCCGGGGAGCTGTTTTTT.

The chain employs TRBV29-1 and TRBJ1-2, with TRBD1 matching over 7 bases. CDR1 is SQVTM and CDR2 is ANQGSEA in the germline V gene. V gave up 4 bases and J gave up 3 bases; unmatched junction bases: 8. CDR3 length equals 14 residues. CDR3 sequence (DNA): TGCAGCGTTGGAGGGGGCCGAGCGGACTATGGCTACACCTTC. Residues: CSVGGGRADYGYTF.